The TCR beta chain under discussion was sequenced for a study of graft-versus-host responses after intestinal transplantation. Overall study: Multivisceral, liver-intestinal, or isolated intestinal transplants were given to recipients.

V was pared by 4 bases and J by 6 bases, with 22 bases between. The CDR3 covers 17 residues. Germline assignment: CDR1 SGHRS and CDR2 YFSETQ. TCRdb keeps only in-frame clones here, not all; method: immunoSEQ multiplex PCR. In the table there are about 98,000 clones, about 82% of which are singletons. This sample comprised PBMCs, obtained 255 days after intestinal transplant. This TCR derives from a human patient who received an intestinal transplant, so some T cells may come from the graft donor. The chain links TRBV5-1 to TRBJ2-2; maybe TRBD1 (6 bases). The CDR3 region has the DNA TGCGCCAGCAGCCCCCAGGGGCCGAATCGGGAAGCCGGGGAGCTGTTTTTT. Translated: CASSPQGPNREAGELFF.